Sequencing of this T cell receptor (beta chain) was carried out in a study of blood T cells in healthy people across ages. Study outcomes and limitations: Significant beta diversity loss was already apparent by age approximately 40, declining roughly linearly.

The length of the CDR3 is 14 residues. Germline lookup yields CDR1 MDHEN and CDR2 SYDVKM. Between the trimmed V and J ends, which lost 3 bases and 3 bases, there was a span of 12 bases. This clonotype was counted ten times or more. Its antigen is still unknown. Per sample, a minimum of 7 million PBMCs were isolated. The authors ran a second PCR of roughly 6 to 12 cycles using a sample-barcoded 5' primer and a J-beta primer mix. TCRdb passed the 5' RACE reads through MiXCR, listing each CDR3 protein once. The data hold about 1,000,000 distinct CDR3 sequences, with 40% to 50% observed a single time. The gene calls are TRBV28 and TRBJ2-7, with D tentatively TRBD2 (6 bases). Sequenced sample: blood. This clonotype was obtained from an older woman in good health. This CDR3 is CASSLAGGNYEQYF. CDR3 sequence (DNA): TGTGCCAGCAGTTTGGCTGGCGGGAACTACGAGCAGTACTTC.